One and the same sample provided the 4 T cell receptor beta chains below, sequenced in a study of blood T cell repertoires in COVID-19. The assay was immunoSEQ multiplex PCR, and TCRdb's table has in-frame clones only and misses some. The sample records some 52,000 clones, around four fifths being singletons. Sample: peripheral blood. These receptors all come from a man between 50 and 59 years old with acute or convalescent COVID-19.

This clone was seen a single time. V is TRBV7-3 and J is TRBJ2-1, with 10 positions matching TRBD2. V dropped 0 bases and J dropped 9; count of bases not matched to a gene: 11. Germline CDR1 reads SGHTA; CDR2 reads FQGTGA. CDR3 length equals 17 residues. CDR3 amino acids: CASSLTSGASGRSEQFF. DNA of the CDR3: TGTGCCAGCAGCTTAACGTCGGGGGCTAGCGGGAGAAGTGAGCAGTTCTTC.

The chain couples TRBV4-1 to TRBJ2-7, with 9 bases aligning to TRBD1. The CDR3 has 15 residues. V was clipped by 5 bases and J by 5 bases; unmatched bases: 10. Germline CDR1 is MGHRA and CDR2 is YSYEKL. The CDR3 region has the DNA TGCGCCAGCAGCTGGGTCTACAGGGGGCGGGACGAGCAGTACTTC. Translated: CASSWVYRGRDEQYF.

The rearrangement joins TRBV6-5 to TRBJ1-1; 9 positions agree with TRBD1. The CDR3 totals 14 residues. In germline, CDR1 is MNHEY, CDR2 SVGAGI. Losses at the gene ends were 10 bases for V and 0 bases for J; bases not matched to a gene: 6. The CDR3: CATKQGALNTEAFF. Here the CDR3 DNA reads TGTGCCACCAAACAGGGGGCTTTGAACACTGAAGCTTTCTTT.

The chain carries TRBV2 and TRBJ2-7; 9 nucleotides align to TRBD1. The CDR3 is made up of 15 amino acids. The V gene end was trimmed by 4 bases and the J gene end by 6 bases; junction bases not matched to a gene: 10. Per the germline V gene, CDR1 is SNHLY and CDR2 is FYNNEI. The CDR3 here is CASSVRGTGLSEQYF. The CDR3 nucleotides read TGTGCCAGCAGTGTCCGCGGGACAGGGTTAAGCGAGCAGTACTTC.